These 9 T cell receptor beta chains were all obtained from the same sample, sequenced in a study of OX40 agonist ivuxolimab in advanced cancers. Using immunoSEQ multiplex PCR, the repertoire was profiled, and TCRdb retains in-frame clones only, with some absent. The sample has under 9,500 clones; approximately 90% are singletons. The specimen comprised CD4+ or CD8+ T cells sorted from blood, sampled in a trial of the OX40 agonist ivuxolimab. Source of these receptors: an adult with an advanced solid tumor such as melanoma, head and neck, liver or kidney cancer.

The V and J genes are TRBV4-1 and TRBJ2-7, with 10 bases that match TRBD2. The germline V gene encodes CDR1 MGHRA and CDR2 YSYEKL. The CDR3 loop spans 17 amino acids. J was trimmed by 4 bases and V by 1 base; bases with no gene match: 10. The CDR3 DNA is TGCGCCAGCAGCCAAGTAGGCGCTAGCGGGGGAAATTACGAGCAGTACTTC. This sequence encodes CASSQVGASGGNYEQYF.

Concerning this clone itself: It is unclear where the CDR3 begins or ends on the DNA, so no DNA is shown, and the CDR3 is as TCRdb lists it. The chain recombines TRBV7-8 with TRBJ2-1; TRBD2, the table's D call, lacks a check against the DNA. The CDR3 has 16 residues if both end residues are counted. Germline V gene lookup returns CDR1 SGHVS and CDR2 FQNEAQ. CDR3 sequence: CASSSSGSVRSDEQFF.

The chain combines TRBV19 with TRBJ1-2; TRBD1 agrees at 7 bases. CDR3 size: 12 residues. After removal of 10 bases from V and 8 bases from J, the junction contained 10 bases not matched to a gene. Germline V gene sequence: CDR1 LNHDA, CDR2 SQIVND (reference sequence). CDR3 nucleotides: TGTGCCATTGACAGGGAAGGCAGCGGCTACACCTTC. Its translation: CAIDREGSGYTF.

This chain links TRBV7-9 with TRBJ2-5, with D perhaps TRBD1 (5 bases). There are 15 residues in the CDR3. Germline V lookup: CDR1 SEHNR, CDR2 FQNEAQ (reference sequence). The V gene lost 2 bases and the J gene lost 0 bases, with 10 bases spanning the gap. The CDR3: CASSLLDRNQETQYF. In nucleotides, the CDR3 is TGTGCCAGCAGCTTATTAGACAGAAACCAAGAGACCCAGTACTTC.

The V gene is TRBV18, the J gene TRBJ2-7; D uncertain. Germline assignment: CDR1 KGHSH and CDR2 LQKENI. The CDR3 covers 13 residues. The V end lost 0 bases, the J end lost 3 bases, and 6 bases lay between the germline ends. CDR3 loop: CASSPPSNYEQYF. The DNA of the CDR3 is TGTGCCAGCTCACCACCCTCCAACTACGAGCAGTACTTC.

The J gene is TRBJ1-5, the V gene TRBV30, with D tentatively TRBD1 (6 bases). CDR3 length: 14 residues. Germline CDR1 reads GTSNPN; CDR2 reads SVGIG (reference sequence). V lost 0 bases and J 6 bases, leaving 12 bases between the germline ends. The CDR3 spells CAWSVLQGSQPQHF. The CDR3, as DNA: TGTGCCTGGAGTGTACTACAGGGAAGTCAGCCCCAGCATTTT.

This clone was picked up one time. The chain links TRBV14 to TRBJ2-4; D remains unclear. The V gene's germline CDR1 is SGHDN and CDR2 FVKESK. The CDR3 has 13 amino acids. V lost 2 bases and J 5 bases, leaving 7 bases between the germline ends. For the CDR3, the DNA is TGTGCCAGCAGCCAATTTACAGAAAACATTCAGTACTTC. Translated: CASSQFTENIQYF.

The chain combines TRBV7-9 with TRBJ2-5; D is possibly TRBD2 (6 bases). The CDR3 has 16 amino acids. CDR1 and CDR2 from the germline V gene are SEHNR and FQNEAQ (reference sequence). V was cut by 8 bases and J by 4 bases, with 23 bases left in between. The CDR3 DNA reads as TGTGCCAGCGCTCCACTGGGGGGACGAACCGCAGAGACCCAGTACTTC. This codes for CASAPLGGRTAETQYF.

As DNA, the CDR3 is TGTGCCAGCAGCTCCCCCCGGACGGAAGAGACCCAGTACTTC. This gives the protein CASSSPRTEETQYF. The genes are TRBV13 and TRBJ2-5; the D is unclear. Germline-derived CDR1 and CDR2 are PRHDT and FYEKMQ (reference sequence). This CDR3 spans 14 amino acids. V was shortened by 4 bases and J by 3 bases, with 12 bases between the two germline ends.